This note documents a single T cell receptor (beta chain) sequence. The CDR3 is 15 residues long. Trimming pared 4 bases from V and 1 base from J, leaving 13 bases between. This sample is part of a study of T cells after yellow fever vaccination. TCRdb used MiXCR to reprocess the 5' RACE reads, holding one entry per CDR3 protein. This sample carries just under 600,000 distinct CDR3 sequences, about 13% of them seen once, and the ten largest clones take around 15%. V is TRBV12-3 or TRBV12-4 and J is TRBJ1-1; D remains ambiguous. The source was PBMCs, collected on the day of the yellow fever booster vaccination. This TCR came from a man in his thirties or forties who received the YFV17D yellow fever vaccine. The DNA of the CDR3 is TGTGCCAGCAGTTCCCGAACAGCTAGGAACACTGAAGCTTTCTTT. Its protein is CASSSRTARNTEAFF.